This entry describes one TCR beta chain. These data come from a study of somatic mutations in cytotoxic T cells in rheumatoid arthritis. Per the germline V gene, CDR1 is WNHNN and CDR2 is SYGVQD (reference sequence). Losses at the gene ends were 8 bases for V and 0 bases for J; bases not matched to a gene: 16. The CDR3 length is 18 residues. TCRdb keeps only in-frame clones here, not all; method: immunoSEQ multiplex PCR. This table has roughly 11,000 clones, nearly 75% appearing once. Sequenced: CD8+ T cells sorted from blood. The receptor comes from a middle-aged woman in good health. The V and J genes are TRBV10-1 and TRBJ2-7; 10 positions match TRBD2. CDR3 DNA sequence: TGCGCCAGCCTCAGGTGGGCTAGCGGGAGTCCAAGCTCCTACGAGCAGTACTTC. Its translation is CASLRWASGSPSSYEQYF.